This TCR beta chain was sequenced for a study of OX40 agonist ivuxolimab in advanced cancers. Study background: Prior therapy, whether anti-PD-1, anti-PD-L1 or anti-CTLA-4, was allowed, and about 40% had some.

The table came from immunoSEQ multiplex PCR; TCRdb's copy has only in-frame clones and leaves some out. The sample lists just under 80,000 clones, 84% occurring once. V was clipped by 4 bases and J by 2 bases, with 9 bases between them. The CDR3 consists of 15 residues. Germline-derived CDR1 and CDR2 are SGHTA and FQGNSA. This receptor was taken from an adult with an advanced solid tumor such as melanoma, head and neck, liver or kidney cancer. The chain joins TRBV7-2 to TRBJ1-6; TRBD1 is a possible D gene (5 bases). Sequenced material: CD4+ or CD8+ T cells sorted from blood, taken in a trial of the OX40 agonist ivuxolimab. The CDR3, as DNA: TGTGCCAGCAGCTCCAGGGCAGCCTATAATTCACCCCTCCACTTT. Translated: CASSSRAAYNSPLHF.